This T cell receptor (beta chain) emerged from a study of CD8 T cells in ankylosing spondylitis. Overall study results and limits: Made up of under ten highly homologous variants, a TCR beta motif appeared characteristic of ankylosing spondylitis blood. Previous work reported some of these motif variants in the synovial fluid and blood of reactive arthritis. The authors reported significant enrichment of disease-linked clones in matched ankylosing spondylitis synovial fluid.

CDR1 is DFQATT, CDR2 SNEGSKA, per germline (reference sequence). V lost 5 bases and J 7 bases, leaving 11 bases between the germline ends. The CDR3 spans 11 residues. In the case of this clonotype: The antigen is undetermined.

It was by quantitative 5'-RACE with molecular barcodes that TCR beta libraries were made. TCRdb independently ran MiXCR on the 5' RACE reads; one entry per CDR3 protein. This table has hundreds of thousands of distinct CDR3 sequences, approximately 12% appearing once. The clonotype was recovered from a male donor with ankylosing spondylitis. The J gene is TRBJ1-1, the V gene TRBV20-1; D is possibly TRBD1 (5 bases). The sample was blood, either unsorted or a sorted T cell fraction (not recorded which). The chain's CDR3 is CSAGGVFEAFF. CDR3 nucleotides: TGCAGTGCTGGGGGGGTCTTTGAAGCTTTCTTT.